This T cell receptor beta chain was recovered during a study of cytomegalovirus exposure and HLA in healthy donors. Whole-study results and caveats: The study dropped some indistinguishable V segments, TRBV6-2 and TRBV6-3 among them. The listing of roughly 160 TCR beta chains classed them as cytomegalovirus-associated. The classifier was said to identify cytomegalovirus status with high specificity and sensitivity. As was reported, the HLA-A and HLA-B alleles of most subjects were accurately predicted from TCR beta sequences.

Use of 60 Vbeta and 13 Jbeta primers characterized the PCR. Some clones are missing from TCRdb's copy, which holds only in-frame ones; the method was immunoSEQ multiplex PCR. The table records roughly 90,000 clones, around three quarters of them present only once. To note about this clone: Its antigen is not known.

V lost 7 bases and J lost 7, with 16 bases in between. The germline V gene encodes CDR1 MDHEN and CDR2 SYDVKM. The CDR3 runs to 13 residues. This chain joins TRBV28 and TRBJ1-2; D gene uncertain. Material for sequencing was PBMCs. The clonotype comes from a man aged 25 to 40 in good health and CMV-seronegative. The CDR3 nucleotides are TGTGCCAGCACCCTGCTGACCGGGGTTGGCTACACCTTC. The encoded protein is CASTLLTGVGYTF.